These T cell receptor beta chains were read from a single sample in a study of blood T cell repertoires in COVID-19. Libraries were prepared by immunoSEQ multiplex PCR; TCRdb keeps only in-frame clonotypes and omits some of them. Of roughly 230,000 clones in the sample, 85% to 90% were seen once. The sample comprised peripheral blood. The source is a woman aged 55-75 years with COVID-19, enrolled during active disease. Both conserved end residues are part of each CDR3. The D gene is left open where the match is weak. Clone size is given for some rows only: seen once, a few or many times, or a class if the clone is expanded.

D	V	size	J	CDR3	DNA
TRBD1	TRBV19	-	TRBJ1-3	CATGGSGNTIYF	TGTGCAACAGGGGGCTCCGGAAACACCATATATTTT
TRBD2	TRBV27	-	TRBJ2-3	CASSSLADTDTQYF	TGTGCCAGCAGCTCCCTAGCGGACACAGATACGCAGTATTTT
TRBD1	TRBV10-3	few	TRBJ1-2	CATLDRALIYGYTF	TGTGCCACCCTCGACAGGGCCCTAATATATGGCTACACCTTC
-	TRBV5-5	once	TRBJ1-5	CASSRSNSNQPQHF	TGTGCCAGCAGCCGATCTAATAGCAATCAGCCCCAGCATTTT
TRBD1	TRBV18	-	TRBJ1-1	CASSPRTGEGSTEAFF	TGTGCCAGCTCACCTAGGACAGGGGAGGGTAGCACTGAAGCTTTCTTT
-	TRBV7-2	few	TRBJ1-3	CASSPRQAGNTIYF	TGTGCCAGCAGCCCCAGACAGGCTGGAAACACCATATATTTT
-	TRBV5-1	-	TRBJ1-1	CASKASPNTEAFF	TGCGCCAGCAAAGCATCACCTAACACTGAAGCTTTCTTT
TRBD1	TRBV6-2/TRBV6-3	-	TRBJ2-3	CASSYGTGYTDTQYF	TGTGCCAGCAGTTACGGGACAGGATACACAGATACGCAGTATTTT
-	TRBV3-1/TRBV3-2	-	TRBJ1-6	CASSQDDRRKNSPLHF	TGTGCCAGCAGCCAGGACGACAGGAGAAAAAATTCACCCCTCCACTTT
-	TRBV30	-	TRBJ1-6	CAWSRAGQSPLHF	TGTGCCTGGAGTCGGGCAGGACAGTCACCCCTCCACTTT
TRBD1	TRBV6-5	-	TRBJ1-2	CASSPDRGGGYTF	TGTGCCAGCAGTCCGGACAGGGGGGGAGGCTACACCTTC
-	TRBV7-3	-	TRBJ1-3	CASSLTGAGNTIYF	TGTGCCAGCAGCTTGACAGGAGCTGGAAACACCATATATTTT
TRBD2	TRBV5-5	-	TRBJ2-7	CASSLGLADSYEQYF	TGTGCCAGCAGCTTAGGACTAGCGGACTCCTACGAGCAGTACTTC
TRBD1	TRBV25-1	-	TRBJ1-1	CASSELQGAGTEAFF	TGTGCCAGCAGTGAACTTCAGGGGGCGGGCACTGAAGCTTTCTTT
-	TRBV11-2	-	TRBJ1-1	CASSLVWGQGNTEAFF	TGTGCCAGCAGCTTAGTATGGGGCCAGGGTAACACTGAAGCTTTCTTT
-	TRBV19	-	TRBJ2-7	CASSILDSVGYEQYF	TGTGCCAGTAGTATCCTGGACAGCGTGGGCTACGAGCAGTACTTC
TRBD1	TRBV29-1	-	TRBJ1-6	CSVGQGQNSPLHF	TGCAGCGTTGGACAGGGTCAAAATTCACCCCTCCACTTT
-	TRBV7-2	few	TRBJ2-7	CASSLASVRAYEQYF	TGTGCCAGCAGCTTAGCCTCGGTCAGGGCCTACGAGCAGTACTTC
-	TRBV20-1	-	TRBJ2-5	CSASSQAGETQYF	TGCAGTGCTAGTAGCCAGGCGGGAGAGACCCAGTACTTC
-	TRBV10-3	-	TRBJ2-7	CAISEDRHSGEQYF	TGTGCCATCAGTGAGGACAGGCACTCGGGGGAGCAGTACTTC
TRBD1	TRBV7-2	-	TRBJ2-7	CASSPRQGEDVF	TGTGCCAGCAGCCCCAGACAGGGGGAGGACGTCTTC
-	TRBV12-5	-	TRBJ1-2	CASGSLGREHGYTF	TGTGCTAGTGGTTCCCTTGGGAGGGAGCATGGCTACACCTTC
TRBD2	TRBV4-2	-	TRBJ2-5	CASSQDPGTSGQETQYF	TGTGCCAGCAGCCAAGATCCCGGGACTAGCGGACAAGAGACCCAGTACTTC
-	TRBV19	-	TRBJ1-5	CASSIDFGEGPQHF	TGTGCCAGTAGTATAGATTTTGGGGAGGGGCCCCAGCATTTT
-	TRBV15	-	TRBJ1-3	CATSSPHRRGTGNTIYF	TGTGCCACCAGTAGTCCGCATCGCCGGGGTACGGGAAACACCATATATTTT
-	TRBV11-3	-	TRBJ2-3	CASSDGGVQYF	TGTGCCAGCAGTGACGGTGGAGTGCAGTATTTT
-	TRBV7-2	once	TRBJ1-2	CASSLNSGSTAANYGYTF	TGTGCCAGCAGCTTAAATTCGGGTTCGACAGCAGCTAACTATGGCTACACCTTC
-	TRBV18	-	TRBJ1-2	CASSPLLTDGYTF	TGTGCCAGCTCACCCCTTTTAACGGATGGCTACACCTTC
TRBD2	TRBV6-2/TRBV6-3	-	TRBJ2-1	CASSSGLAGGPIKSNEQFF	TGTGCCAGCAGTTCCGGACTAGCGGGGGGGCCTATAAAGTCCAATGAGCAGTTCTTC
-	TRBV9	-	TRBJ2-3	CASSVGAGTDTQYF	TGTGCCAGCAGCGTAGGGGCAGGCACAGATACGCAGTATTTT
-	TRBV7-7	-	TRBJ2-1	CASSSDRYNEQFF	TGTGCTAGCAGCTCGGACAGATACAATGAGCAGTTCTTC
TRBD1	TRBV7-2	-	TRBJ1-1	CASSWTPSGQGSTEAFF	TGTGCCAGCAGCTGGACCCCTTCGGGACAGGGGAGCACTGAAGCTTTCTTT
-	TRBV20-1	-	TRBJ2-7	CSASFRYEQYF	TGCAGTGCTAGTTTCCGTTACGAGCAGTACTTC
-	TRBV19	-	TRBJ1-1	CASSLRGFEVDTEAFF	TGTGCCAGTAGTCTAAGGGGGTTTGAGGTCGACACTGAAGCTTTCTTT
-	TRBV6-5	once	TRBJ2-7	CASSQGFPYEQYF	TGTGCCAGCAGCCAGGGGTTCCCCTACGAGCAGTACTTC
-	TRBV19	-	TRBJ1-2	CASSLQVQANYGYTF	TGTGCCAGTAGTTTACAGGTCCAAGCTAACTATGGCTACACCTTC
TRBD2	TRBV4-3	-	TRBJ2-1	CASSQASGGTDEQFF	TGCGCCAGCAGCCAAGCTAGCGGGGGTACCGATGAGCAGTTCTTC